This passage covers 25 T cell receptor beta chains from one sample sequenced in a study of T cells in Graves' hyperthyroidism and ophthalmopathy. The CDR3 regions of TCR beta were amplified from RNA transcripts. First-round RT-PCR targeting the TCR CDR3 was performed with the HTBI primer set. MiXCR was run by TCRdb on the multiplex PCR reads, yielding one entry per CDR3 protein. The sample records a few hundred thousand distinct CDR3 sequences, 40% to 55% being singletons. Sequencing input: peripheral blood or thyroid tissue (not recorded which). All receptors come from an adult woman with Graves' disease, either hyperthyroidism or ophthalmopathy (not recorded which).

J is TRBJ1-2 and V is TRBV5-5; D may be TRBD1 (5 bases). Trimming stripped 2 bases from V and 6 bases from J, with 23 bases between. The V gene's germline CDR1 is SGHKS and CDR2 YYEKEE (reference sequence). The CDR3 totals 17 residues. CDR3 region: CASSLVPRLTGNNGYTF. CDR3 coding DNA: TGTGCCAGCAGCTTAGTACCGCGGCTTACAGGAAACAATGGCTACACCTTC.

This clonotype was found many times. V and J are TRBV12-3 or TRBV12-4 and TRBJ1-5; D uncertain. The CDR3 spans 17 residues. Trimming took 3 bases from V and 2 from J, leaving 17 bases between them. CDR3 protein: CASSLAGYEGGNQPQHF. DNA of the CDR3: TGTGCCAGCAGTTTGGCGGGGTATGAGGGTGGCAATCAGCCCCAGCATTTT.

CDR3 loop: CASRPPFAGGRLFF. In nucleotides, the CDR3 is TGTGCCAGCAGACCCCCCTTTGCGGGGGGAAGGCTGTTTTTT. The chain combines TRBV7-9 with TRBJ1-4; D possibly corresponds to TRBD1 (5 bases). The V end lost 6 bases, the J end lost 14 bases, and 22 bases lay between the germline ends. Germline V gene lookup returns CDR1 SEHNR and CDR2 FQNEAQ (reference sequence). This CDR3 has 14 residues.

The genes are TRBV6-5 and TRBJ1-1; D call uncertain. V was pared by 8 bases and J by 7 bases, with 11 bases between. Germline CDR1 and CDR2: MNHEY and SVGAGI. The CDR3 has 11 residues. This chain's CDR3 is CASLRQIEAFF. In DNA, the CDR3 is TGTGCCAGCCTGAGGCAGATTGAAGCTTTCTTT.

This clonotype was seen repeatedly, ten times or more. The chain uses TRBV14 and TRBJ1-4; D gene uncertain. The CDR3 has 14 amino acids. CDR1 and CDR2 from the germline V gene are SGHDN and FVKESK. Trimming took 4 bases from V and 10 from J, leaving 16 bases between them. This CDR3 reads CASSPGPGGGKLFF. The DNA for the CDR3 is TGTGCCAGCAGCCCCGGGCCTGGAGGAGGAAAACTGTTTTTT. The full variable domain, its missing parts supplied by reference TRBV14 and TRBJ1-4, is EAGVTQFPSHSVIEKGQTVTLRCDPISGHDNLYWYRRVMGKEIKFLLHFVKESKQDESGMPNNRFLAERTGGTYSTLKVQPAELEDSGVYFCASSPGPGGGKLFFGSGTQLSVL.

This chain links TRBV12-3 or TRBV12-4 with TRBJ1-2, with D possibly matching TRBD1 (6 bases). The CDR3 is made up of 13 amino acids. Trimming left V 1 base short and J 8 bases short, with 11 bases between. CDR3 region: CASSLGGGAGYTF. The DNA for the CDR3 is TGTGCCAGCAGTTTAGGCGGGGGCGCAGGCTACACCTTC.

Regarding this clonotype: Mismatch with germline at one junction end may stem from a read error. The chain uses TRBV7-7 and TRBJ2-5; 7 bases align to TRBD2. This CDR3 is 14 amino acids long. Germline lookup yields CDR1 SSHAT and CDR2 FNYEAQ (reference sequence). CDR3: CASSLRAGEGTRYF. CDR3 in DNA: TGTGCTAGTAGCTTGCGGGCGGGAGAGGGGACCCGGTACTTC.

This clonotype was seen repeatedly, ten times or more. The chain uses TRBV4-1 and TRBJ2-7; TRBD2 matches at 10 bases. V shed 0 bases, J shed 6 bases, and the junction held 5 bases outside the gene matches. Germline V lookup: CDR1 MGHRA, CDR2 YSYEKL. The length of the CDR3 is 15 residues. The CDR3 coding sequence is TGCGCCAGCAGCCAAGAATCTAGCGGGAGCCGCGAGCAGTACTTC. Its protein is CASSQESSGSREQYF.

V and J are TRBV20-1 and TRBJ2-7; D not resolved. With 1 base removed from V and 3 bases from J, the gap between germline ends came to 7 bases. CDR3 length: 12 amino acids. The germline V gene has CDR1 DFQATT and CDR2 SNEGSKA (reference sequence). For the CDR3, the DNA is TGCAGTGCTAGAGTATTCGGCTACGAGCAGTACTTC. It is translated as CSARVFGYEQYF.

This clonotype was counted between two and nine times. The chain is built from TRBV15 and TRBJ1-1; the D is unclear. V lost 2 bases and J lost 1, with 5 bases in between. Germline V gene lookup returns CDR1 LNHNV and CDR2 YYDKDF (reference sequence). This CDR3 has 13 residues. This CDR3 is CATSRQENTEAFF. The CDR3 nucleotides read TGTGCCACCAGCAGACAGGAGAACACTGAAGCTTTCTTT.

This clonotype appeared once. Just one base apart from a much larger clone, this may be a read error. The chain combines TRBV6-1 with TRBJ1-2; the match to TRBD1 covers 8 bases. The CDR3 covers 14 residues. Germline CDR1 MNHNS, CDR2 SASEGT. In DNA form, the CDR3 reads TGTGCCAGCAACTCTCCGGGACAGGACTATAGCTACACCTTC. It yields the protein CASNSPGQDYSYTF.

V and J are TRBV2 and TRBJ1-2; D is uncertain. Between the trimmed V and J ends, which lost 8 bases and 7 bases, there was a span of 17 bases. The CDR3 covers 13 residues. Germline CDR1 is SNHLY and CDR2 is FYNNEI. CDR3 DNA sequence: TGTGCCAGCCCACGAGCGGTGGATCGTGGCTACACCTTC. Encoded protein: CASPRAVDRGYTF.

This clonotype was counted ten times or more. The rearrangement uses TRBV2 and TRBJ1-2; D is undetermined. Germline V CDR1 and CDR2: SNHLY, FYNNEI. The CDR3 loop spans 15 amino acids. V dropped 2 bases and J dropped 5 bases, with 15 bases sitting between them. The CDR3 spells CASSESYLVLYGYTF. The CDR3 DNA reads TGTGCCAGCAGTGAAAGCTACTTAGTTCTATATGGCTACACCTTC.

This clonotype was picked up many times. The rearrangement uses TRBV4-1 and TRBJ1-3; D remains unclear. This CDR3 is built from 15 residues. V lost 0 bases to trimming and J lost 4 bases, with 10 bases between them. CDR1 MGHRA and CDR2 YSYEKL come from the germline V gene. Here the CDR3 reads CASSQDLGSGNTIYF. The CDR3 coding sequence is TGCGCCAGCAGCCAAGATTTGGGGTCCGGAAACACCATATATTTT.

This sequence joins TRBV24-1 and TRBJ2-7; no definite D call. The ends were cut back, 9 bases at V and 4 bases at J, with 6 bases in the middle. Germline assignment: CDR1 KGHDR and CDR2 SFDVKD. This CDR3 has 10 residues. The CDR3 is CATLIYEQYF. The CDR3 coding sequence is TGTGCCACCCTTATTTACGAGCAGTACTTC.

Only a few counts were recorded for this clonotype. Compared with germline, one end of the junction differs, possibly owing to a read error. V and J are TRBV6-5 and TRBJ2-7; D is undetermined. CDR3 length: 10 residues. Germline V CDR1 and CDR2: MNHEY, SVGAGI. CDR3 bases: TGTGCCAGCAGATACTACGAGCAGTACTTC. This codes for CASRYYEQYF.

V is TRBV10-3 and J is TRBJ2-7; tentatively, D is TRBD2 (6 bases). V dropped 3 bases and J dropped 6 bases, with 21 bases sitting between them. This CDR3 has 16 residues. The germline V gene encodes CDR1 ENHRY and CDR2 SYGVKD. The CDR3 sequence is CAISESAEGLQGEQYF. CDR3 nucleotides: TGTGCCATCAGTGAATCGGCGGAGGGCCTCCAGGGCGAGCAGTACTTC.

This clonotype was detected ten times or more. CDR3 bases: TGTGCCAGCAGCTTTACTGGCCCGGCAGAGACCCAGTACTTC. Its protein product is CASSFTGPAETQYF. This chain links TRBV11-2 with TRBJ2-5; D gene ambiguous. V lost 3 bases, J lost 4 bases, and 12 bases lay in between. Germline CDR1 is SGHAT and CDR2 is FQNNGV. The CDR3 contains 14 residues.

Concerning this clonotype: Likely a read error: the CDR3 ends without its conserved phenylalanine or tryptophan. Because the CDR3's place on the DNA is in doubt, the DNA is left out and the CDR3 is given as listed by TCRdb. V and J are TRBV9 and TRBJ1-6; the table's D call, TRBD1, was not checked against the DNA. A total of 10 residues make up the CDR3, ends included. Germline values: CDR1 SGDLS, CDR2 YYNGEE. The CDR3 protein is CASSNRQYHS.

This chain connects TRBV7-9 to TRBJ1-5, with 7 bases fitting TRBD1. Trimming cost V 4 bases and J 3 bases; bases outside gene matches: 9. The CDR3 totals 16 residues. In germline, CDR1 is SEHNR, CDR2 FQNEAQ (reference sequence). The CDR3 spells CASSSRQGGNNQPQHF. The CDR3 DNA sequence: TGTGCCAGCAGCTCGAGACAGGGCGGTAACAATCAGCCCCAGCATTTT.

This chain links TRBV7-3 with TRBJ2-2, with D possibly called TRBD1 or TRBD2 (5 bases each). The CDR3 spans 18 residues. Trimming pared 5 bases from V and 5 bases from J, leaving 24 bases between. The germline CDR1 and CDR2 sequences are SGHTA and FQGTGA. CDR3 bases: TGTGCCAGCAGCACTCAGGGAGTTCTCCCCCCGGATACCGGGGAGCTGTTTTTT. Translated, it gives CASSTQGVLPPDTGELFF.

This chain connects TRBV10-3 to TRBJ1-1, with a tentative D call TRBD1 (6 bases). The CDR3 has 11 amino acids. Germline V CDR1 and CDR2: ENHRY, SYGVKD. Trimming removed 8 bases at V and 6 bases at J, with 10 bases between. CDR3 in amino acids: CAIRGAAEAFF. The DNA of the CDR3 is TGTGCCATCCGGGGGGCGGCTGAAGCTTTCTTT.

The chain uses TRBV11-3 and TRBJ1-4; D not resolved. V shed 5 bases and J shed 8 bases, with 15 bases lying between them. The germline V gene has CDR1 SGHNT and CDR2 YENEEA. The CDR3 sequence is 14 residues long. The CDR3 loop is CASSPTSGREKLFF. The CDR3 bases are TGTGCCAGCAGCCCCACTAGCGGGAGAGAAAAACTGTTTTTT.

The chain has TRBV24-1 and TRBJ1-2, with unresolved D. Germline assignment: CDR1 KGHDR and CDR2 SFDVKD. The CDR3 sequence is 14 residues long. Trimming removed 1 base from V and 2 bases from J, with 7 bases in between. The CDR3 protein is CATSDFSRNYGYTF. CDR3 bases: TGTGCCACCAGTGATTTTAGCAGAAACTATGGCTACACCTTC.

In this sample, this clonotype turned up a few times. V usage is TRBV25-1 and J usage is TRBJ1-6; possible D gene TRBD1, 6 bases. Germline CDR1 MGHDK, CDR2 SYGVNS. V lost 5 bases and J lost 7, with 12 bases in between. The length of the CDR3 is 14 residues. CDR3 sequence reads: CASSRAGVNSPLHF. Here the CDR3 DNA reads TGTGCCAGCAGTCGAGCAGGGGTCAATTCACCCCTCCACTTT.